This TCR beta chain is drawn from a study of blood T cell repertoires in COVID-19 (dated by TCRdb to the early 2020s). About the full investigation: Collaborator samples came from the United States, Italy and Spain and covered acute and convalescent phases of COVID-19. The prospective study material was composed of cDNA or gDNA derived from T cells, B-cell-depleted T cells, or PBMCs. Deeply sampled blood TCRbeta repertoires from subjects exposed to, actively infected with, or recovered from COVID-19 were included in the dataset. The repertoires were released in a freely available public database meant as a resource for research on the immune response to SARS-CoV-2. The samples were drawn from two sources: the first 160 participants of the ongoing ImmuneRACE study, and about 1,300 subjects contributed by 6 global collaborators. Nearly every sample came with metadata listing a de-identified subject ID, COVID-19 status, age in years and sex. Where available, HLA class I and class II types were obtained from metadata supplied by the sample provider rather than from assay-based typing. Beyond this particular receptor, the publication reports: The quantity of clinical and demographic metadata differed by source and by participant and was supplied without curation.

Whole blood was collected in K2EDTA tubes by collaborating institutions according to the institutions' own protocols. For TCRbeta analysis, collaborator samples were shipped as frozen whole blood, as isolated PBMCs, or as DNA extracted from either sample type. The CDR3 has 14 amino acids, counting the end cysteine and phenylalanine. Only CDR3 DNA is held: 42 bases, read in frame from base 1. The germline V gene encodes CDR1 KGHSH and CDR2 LQKENI. Germline trimming amounts to 1 base on V and 6 bases on J, with 0 as the count of junction bases outside the gene matches. The immunoSEQ Assay, a bias-controlled multiplex PCR, was used to amplify TCRbeta CDR3 regions from genomic DNA. The original pipeline was this. The number of nucleated cells in each sample was estimated by amplification of reference gene primers within the assay. Sequence reads were collapsed and filtered to measure the absolute abundance of every unique TCRbeta CDR3 rearrangement. For each sample, productive Simpson clonality was calculated by taking the square root of Simpson's diversity index across productive rearrangements. Not all clones reach the TCRdb copy of this immuneACCESS table, which keeps in-frame sequences only. Checked studies attribute under half of the gap to unresolved V genes and leave the rest unexplained. The V and J calls and clone size come from that table; D and trimming were worked out from the DNA. The sample table lists 150,000 to 200,000 clones, around 87% of them with a count of one. Roughly 2.6% of the sample comes from the top ten.

As concerns this clone: What antigen it recognizes has not been identified. Base qualities were left out, and no much larger clone turns up one base away.

Sequencing was done on a sample of peripheral blood. The chain links TRBV18 with TRBJ2-1; 10 of the junction bases match TRBD2. The TCR originated in a man aged 40-49 years with active or convalescent COVID-19. The base sequence is TGTGCCAGCTCACCACGGACTAGCGGCAATGAGCAGTTCTTC. It specifies CASSPRTSGNEQFF. Joined to the reference TRBV18 and TRBJ2-1 proteins, this CDR3 gives the full variable domain: NAGVMQNPRHLVRRRGQEARLRCSPMKGHSHVYWYRQLPEEGLKFMVYLQKENIIDESGMPKERFSAEFPKEGPSILRIQQVVRGDSAAYFCASSPRTSGNEQFFGPGTRLTVL.